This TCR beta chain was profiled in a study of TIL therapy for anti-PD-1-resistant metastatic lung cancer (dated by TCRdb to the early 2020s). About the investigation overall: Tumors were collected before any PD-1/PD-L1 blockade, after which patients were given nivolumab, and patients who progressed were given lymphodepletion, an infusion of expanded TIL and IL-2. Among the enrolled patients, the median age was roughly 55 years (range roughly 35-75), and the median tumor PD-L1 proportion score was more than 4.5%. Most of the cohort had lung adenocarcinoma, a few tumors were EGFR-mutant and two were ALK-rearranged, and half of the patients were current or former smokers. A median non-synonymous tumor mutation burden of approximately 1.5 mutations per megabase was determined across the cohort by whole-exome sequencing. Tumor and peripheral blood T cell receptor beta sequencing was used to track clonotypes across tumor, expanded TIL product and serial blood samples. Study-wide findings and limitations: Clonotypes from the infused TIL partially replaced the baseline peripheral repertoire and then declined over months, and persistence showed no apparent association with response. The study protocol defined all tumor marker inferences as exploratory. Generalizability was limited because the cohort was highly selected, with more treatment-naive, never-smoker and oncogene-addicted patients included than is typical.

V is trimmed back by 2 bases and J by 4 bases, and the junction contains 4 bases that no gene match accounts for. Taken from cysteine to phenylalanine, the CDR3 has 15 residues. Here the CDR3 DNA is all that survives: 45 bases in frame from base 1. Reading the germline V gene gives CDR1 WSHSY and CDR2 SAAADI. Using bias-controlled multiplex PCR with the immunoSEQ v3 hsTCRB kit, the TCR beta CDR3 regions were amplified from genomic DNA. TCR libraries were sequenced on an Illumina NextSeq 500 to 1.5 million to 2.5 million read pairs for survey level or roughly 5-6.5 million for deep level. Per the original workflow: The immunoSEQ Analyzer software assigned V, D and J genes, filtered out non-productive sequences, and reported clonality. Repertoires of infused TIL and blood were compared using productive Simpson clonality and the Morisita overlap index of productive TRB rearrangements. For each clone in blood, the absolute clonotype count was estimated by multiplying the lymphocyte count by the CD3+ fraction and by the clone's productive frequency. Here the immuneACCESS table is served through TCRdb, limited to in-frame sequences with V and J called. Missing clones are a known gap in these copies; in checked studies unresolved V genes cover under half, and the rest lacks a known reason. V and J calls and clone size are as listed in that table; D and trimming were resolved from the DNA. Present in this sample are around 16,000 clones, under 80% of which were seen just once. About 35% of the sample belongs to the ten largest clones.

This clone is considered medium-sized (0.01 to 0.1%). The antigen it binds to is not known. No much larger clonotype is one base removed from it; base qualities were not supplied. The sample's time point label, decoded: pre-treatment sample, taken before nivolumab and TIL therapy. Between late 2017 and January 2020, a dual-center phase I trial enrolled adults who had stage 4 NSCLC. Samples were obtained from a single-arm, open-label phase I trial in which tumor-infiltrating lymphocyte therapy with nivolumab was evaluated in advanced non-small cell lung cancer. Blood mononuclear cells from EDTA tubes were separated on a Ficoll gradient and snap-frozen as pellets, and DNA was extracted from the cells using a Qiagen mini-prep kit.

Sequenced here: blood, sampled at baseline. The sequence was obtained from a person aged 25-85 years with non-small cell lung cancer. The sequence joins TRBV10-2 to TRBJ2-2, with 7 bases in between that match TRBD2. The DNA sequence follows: TGCGCCAGCAGTGAGGGGGGGGGAGCCACCGGGGAGCTGTTTTTT. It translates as CASSEGGGATGELFF.